The sequence of this T cell receptor beta chain was determined in a study of blood T cell repertoires in COVID-19. About the research overall: Sample material is recorded as cDNA or gDNA derived from T cells, B-cell-depleted T cells, or PBMCs.

TCRdb keeps only in-frame clones here, not all; method: immunoSEQ multiplex PCR. The data contain 87,000 or so clones, 75% to 90% of them singletons. V shed 1 base and J 1 base; nucleotides not matched to a gene: 15. This CDR3 comprises 20 residues. Germline values: CDR1 SGHTA, CDR2 FQGTGA. This rearrangement joins TRBV7-3 to TRBJ2-1, with 8 bases fitting TRBD2. The TCR originated in an elderly woman with active or convalescent COVID-19. The sequenced sample consisted of peripheral blood. The CDR3 DNA follows: TGTGCCAGCAGCTTAAAACCGGGTGGAAAAACTAGCGGATCCTACAATGAGCAGTTCTTC. This sequence encodes CASSLKPGGKTSGSYNEQFF.